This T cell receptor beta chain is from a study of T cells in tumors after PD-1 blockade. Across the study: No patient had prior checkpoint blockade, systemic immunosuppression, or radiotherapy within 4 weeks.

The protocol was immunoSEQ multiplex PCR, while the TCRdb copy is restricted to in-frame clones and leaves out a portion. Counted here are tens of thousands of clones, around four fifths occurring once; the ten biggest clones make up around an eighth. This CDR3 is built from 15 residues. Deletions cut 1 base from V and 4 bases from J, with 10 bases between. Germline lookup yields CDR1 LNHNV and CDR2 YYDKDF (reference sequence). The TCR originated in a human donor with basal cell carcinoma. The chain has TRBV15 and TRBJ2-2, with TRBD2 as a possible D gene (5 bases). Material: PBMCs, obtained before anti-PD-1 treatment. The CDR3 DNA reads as TGTGCCACCAGCAGAGGAGGGATGAGCACCGGGGAGCTGTTTTTT. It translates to CATSRGGMSTGELFF.